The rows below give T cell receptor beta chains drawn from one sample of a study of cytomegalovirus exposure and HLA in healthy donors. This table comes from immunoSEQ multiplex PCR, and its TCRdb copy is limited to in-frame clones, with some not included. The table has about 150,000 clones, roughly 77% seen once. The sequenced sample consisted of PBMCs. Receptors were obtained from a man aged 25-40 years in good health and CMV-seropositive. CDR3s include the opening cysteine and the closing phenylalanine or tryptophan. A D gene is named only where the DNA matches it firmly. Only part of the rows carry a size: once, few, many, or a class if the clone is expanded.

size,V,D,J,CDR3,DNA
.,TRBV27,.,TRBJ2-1,CASSFGNEQFF,TGTGCCAGCAGTTTCGGGAATGAGCAGTTCTTC
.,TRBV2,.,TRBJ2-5,CASRTGHPNQETQYF,TGTGCCAGCAGGACGGGACACCCTAACCAAGAGACCCAGTACTTC
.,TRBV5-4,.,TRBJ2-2,CASQYRAQNTGELFF,TGTGCCAGCCAGTACAGGGCGCAGAACACCGGGGAGCTGTTTTTT
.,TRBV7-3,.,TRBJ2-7,CASSLYRTGKDEQYF,TGTGCCAGCAGCTTATACCGGACGGGAAAGGACGAGCAGTACTTC
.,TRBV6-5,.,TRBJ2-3,CASSLAVSTDTQYF,TGTGCCAGCAGTTTGGCGGTTAGCACAGATACGCAGTATTTT
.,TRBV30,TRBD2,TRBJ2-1,CAWSVLGSGGPPFF,TGTGCCTGGAGTGTACTCGGTAGCGGGGGCCCTCCGTTCTTC
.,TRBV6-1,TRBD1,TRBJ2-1,CASRGTDYNEQFF,TGTGCCAGCAGGGGGACAGACTACAATGAGCAGTTCTTC
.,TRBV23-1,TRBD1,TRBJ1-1,CASSPGQGVDTEAFF,TGCGCCAGCAGTCCGGGACAGGGCGTGGACACTGAAGCTTTCTTT
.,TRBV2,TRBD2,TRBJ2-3,CASKRVAGVPDTQYF,TGTGCCAGCAAACGAGTAGCGGGAGTCCCAGATACGCAGTATTTT
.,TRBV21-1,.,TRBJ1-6,CASRKGGTGDGNSPLHF,TGTGCCAGTCGAAAAGGAGGGACAGGGGATGGTAATTCACCCCTCCACTTT
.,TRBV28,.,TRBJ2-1,CASRGVGKGAYNEQFF,TGTGCCAGTCGGGGGGTAGGGAAGGGGGCCTACAATGAGCAGTTCTTC
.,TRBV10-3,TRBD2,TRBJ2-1,CAISEGTTNEQFF,TGTGCCATCAGTGAAGGGACTACCAATGAGCAGTTCTTC
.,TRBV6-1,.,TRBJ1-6,CASSEDSLSSYNSPLHF,TGTGCCAGCAGTGAGGACAGTTTGAGCTCCTATAATTCACCCCTCCACTTT
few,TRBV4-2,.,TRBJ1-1,CASSRSTGENTEAFF,TGTGCCAGCAGCCGATCGACAGGTGAGAACACTGAAGCTTTCTTT
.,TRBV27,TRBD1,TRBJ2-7,CASSFETGKFFYEQYF,TGTGCCAGCAGTTTCGAGACAGGGAAATTTTTCTACGAGCAGTACTTC
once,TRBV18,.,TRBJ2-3,CASSPPRVTQYF,TGTGCCAGCTCACCTCCCAGGGTTACGCAGTATTTT
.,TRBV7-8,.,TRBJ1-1,CASSLRDTEAFF,TGTGCCAGCAGTCTCCGGGACACTGAAGCTTTCTTT
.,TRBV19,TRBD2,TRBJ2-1,CASIGTSGFYNEQFF,TGTGCCAGTATTGGGACTAGCGGGTTTTACAATGAGCAGTTCTTC
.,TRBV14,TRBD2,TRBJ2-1,CASSRTSGVNEQFF,TGTGCCAGCAGCCGGACTAGCGGGGTTAATGAGCAGTTCTTC
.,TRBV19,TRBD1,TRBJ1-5,CASRDREWTNNQPQHF,TGTGCCAGTCGGGACAGGGAATGGACCAACAATCAGCCCCAGCATTTT
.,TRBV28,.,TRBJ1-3,CASSSGGLGNTIYF,TGTGCCAGCAGTTCGGGGGGGCTTGGAAACACCATATATTTT
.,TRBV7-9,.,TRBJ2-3,CASSLDGGVTDTQYF,TGTGCCAGCAGCTTAGATGGCGGGGTTACAGATACGCAGTATTTT
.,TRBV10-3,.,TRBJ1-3,CAISESLGNTIYF,TGTGCCATCAGTGAATCACTGGGAAACACCATATATTTT
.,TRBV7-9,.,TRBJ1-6,CASSSPAGVPPLHF,TGTGCCAGCAGCTCCCCCGCCGGGGTCCCACCCCTCCACTTT
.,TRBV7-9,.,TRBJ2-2,CASSSRLGGELFF,TGTGCCAGCAGCTCCAGGCTCGGCGGGGAGCTGTTTTTT
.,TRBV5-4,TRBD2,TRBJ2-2,CASSARERGGLTGELFF,TGTGCCAGCAGCGCCCGAGAGCGGGGGGGCCTCACCGGGGAGCTGTTTTTT
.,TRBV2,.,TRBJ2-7,CASSTGLLVYEQYF,TGTGCCAGCAGTACGGGACTCCTTGTCTACGAGCAGTACTTC
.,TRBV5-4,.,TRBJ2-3,CASRTGTPRDTDTQYF,TGTGCCAGCAGAACCGGGACACCGAGAGACACAGATACGCAGTATTTT
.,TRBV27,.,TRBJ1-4,CASKDNRNEKLFF,TGTGCCAGCAAGGACAACCGTAATGAAAAACTGTTTTTT
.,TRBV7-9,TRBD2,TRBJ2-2,CANPSGGNTGELFF,TGTGCCAATCCTAGCGGGGGGAACACCGGGGAGCTGTTTTTT
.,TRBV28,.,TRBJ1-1,CASRGAEGTEAFF,TGTGCCAGCAGAGGGGCGGAAGGGACTGAAGCTTTCTTT
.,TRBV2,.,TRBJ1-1,CASSGRGSRATEAFF,TGTGCCAGCAGTGGAAGGGGCAGTCGTGCCACTGAAGCTTTCTTT
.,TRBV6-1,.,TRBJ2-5,CASSETRVGMETQYF,TGTGCCAGCAGTGAAACCAGGGTGGGGATGGAGACCCAGTACTTC
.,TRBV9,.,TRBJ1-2,CASSATRGLNYGYTF,TGTGCCAGCAGCGCCACCAGGGGTCTTAACTATGGCTACACCTTC
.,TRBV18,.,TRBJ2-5,CASSPRNENRAQYF,TGTGCCAGCTCACCACGGAATGAGAACAGGGCCCAGTACTTC
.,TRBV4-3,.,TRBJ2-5,CASSQDLVRETQYF,TGCGCCAGCAGCCAAGATCTGGTTCGGGAGACCCAGTACTTC
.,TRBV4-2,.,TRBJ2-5,CASSQGVAEETQYF,TGTGCCAGCAGCCAAGGAGTTGCGGAAGAGACCCAGTACTTC
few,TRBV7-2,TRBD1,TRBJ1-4,CASSFPGQGAEKLFF,TGTGCCAGCAGCTTTCCGGGACAGGGGGCTGAAAAACTGTTTTTT
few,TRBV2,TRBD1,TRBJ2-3,CASIRDRGTDTQYF,TGTGCCAGCATCCGGGACAGGGGTACAGATACGCAGTATTTT
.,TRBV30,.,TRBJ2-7,CAWSVGGEQYF,TGTGCCTGGAGTGTCGGGGGCGAGCAGTACTTC
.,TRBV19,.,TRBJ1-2,CASIPTRGNYGYTF,TGTGCCAGTATCCCCACCCGAGGCAACTATGGCTACACCTTC